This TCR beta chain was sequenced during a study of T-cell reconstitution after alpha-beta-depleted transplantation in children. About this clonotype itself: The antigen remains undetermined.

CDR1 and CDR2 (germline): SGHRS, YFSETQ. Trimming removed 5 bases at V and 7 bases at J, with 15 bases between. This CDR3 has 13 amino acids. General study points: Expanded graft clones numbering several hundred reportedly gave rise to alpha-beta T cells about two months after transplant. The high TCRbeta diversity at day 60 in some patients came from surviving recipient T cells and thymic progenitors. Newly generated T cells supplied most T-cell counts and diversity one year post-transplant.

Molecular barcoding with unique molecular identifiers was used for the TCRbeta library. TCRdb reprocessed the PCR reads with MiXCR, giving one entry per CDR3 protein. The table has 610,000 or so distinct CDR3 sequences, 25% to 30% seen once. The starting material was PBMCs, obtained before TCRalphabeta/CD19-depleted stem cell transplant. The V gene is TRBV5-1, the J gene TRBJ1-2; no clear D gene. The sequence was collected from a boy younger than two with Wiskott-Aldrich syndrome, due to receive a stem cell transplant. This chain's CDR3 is CASRNHTGGGYTF. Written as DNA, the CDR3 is TGCGCCAGCAGAAATCACACGGGCGGTGGCTACACCTTC.